These 11 T cell receptor beta chains came from one sample sequenced in a study of response to subunit inactivated influenza vaccine. MiXCR was run by TCRdb on the RT-PCR reads, yielding one entry per CDR3 protein. The profile shows approximately 500,000 distinct CDR3 sequences, around 15% of them singletons. The starting material was PBMCs from blood, obtained about 11 days after vaccination. Receptor source: a man aged 45 to 65 who received an inactivated influenza vaccine.

The table lists this clonotype with many counts. The chain recombines TRBV29-1 with TRBJ1-2; D is undetermined. Germline CDR1 reads SQVTM; CDR2 reads ANQGSEA. The CDR3 consists of 11 residues. V shed 5 bases and J shed 5 bases, with 9 bases lying between them. This CDR3 reads CSVSDAYGYTF. As DNA, the CDR3 is TGCAGCGTTTCAGATGCTTATGGCTACACCTTC. Together with reference TRBV29-1 and TRBJ1-2, the CDR3 gives the full variable domain: SAVISQKPSRDICQRGTSLTIQCQVDSQVTMMFWYRQQPGQSLTLIATANQGSEATYESGFVIDKFPISRPNLTFSTLTVSNMSPEDSSIYLCSVSDAYGYTFGSGTRLTVV.

V usage is TRBV4-3 and J usage is TRBJ2-7, with TRBD1 as a possible D gene (6 bases). The CDR3 has 15 residues. Trimming removed 0 bases at V and 5 bases at J, with 14 bases between. Germline V gene sequence: CDR1 LGHNA, CDR2 YSLEER. CDR3 residues: CASSQDWGQTNEQYF. CDR3 DNA: TGCGCCAGCAGCCAAGATTGGGGACAAACAAACGAGCAGTACTTC.

Ten or more counts support this clonotype. The chain recombines TRBV12-3 or TRBV12-4 with TRBJ2-6; D remains ambiguous. The ends were cut back, 6 bases at V and 1 base at J, with 10 bases in the middle. CDR3 size: 15 residues. CDR3 sequence: CASSYVLSGANVLTF. CDR3 sequence (DNA): TGTGCCAGCAGCTATGTCCTGTCTGGGGCCAACGTCCTGACTTTC.

This clonotype was detected only a few times. The J gene is TRBJ1-1, the V gene TRBV6-1; D is possibly TRBD1 (5 bases). Germline loops: CDR1 MNHNS, CDR2 SASEGT. The CDR3 consists of 13 residues. The ends were cut back, 5 bases at V and 7 bases at J, with 14 bases in the middle. The CDR3 sequence is CASSTRRDSEAFF. DNA of the CDR3: TGTGCCAGCAGTACGCGGAGAGACAGTGAAGCTTTCTTT.

The chain carries TRBV12-5 and TRBJ2-7; possibly TRBD2 for D (5 bases). Germline loops: CDR1 LGHNT, CDR2 FRNRAP. The V end lost 5 bases, the J end lost 1 base, and 24 bases lay between the germline ends. This CDR3 is 18 amino acids long. The CDR3 protein is CASGPIYIVLGESYEQYF. The DNA of the CDR3 is TGTGCTAGTGGTCCTATCTACATCGTGCTGGGAGAATCCTACGAGCAGTACTTC.

The chain uses TRBV6-1 and TRBJ1-5; D ambiguous. V lost 3 bases, J lost 10 bases, and 16 bases lay in between. The germline CDR1 and CDR2 sequences are MNHNS and SASEGT. The CDR3 runs to 14 residues. The chain's CDR3 is CASSEGNQASPQHF. The CDR3 region has the DNA TGTGCCAGCAGTGAGGGGAACCAGGCATCTCCCCAGCATTTT.

The table lists this clonotype with a few counts. J is TRBJ2-7 and V is TRBV20-1, with TRBD2 identical over 10 bases. The germline V gene has CDR1 DFQATT and CDR2 SNEGSKA (reference sequence). Trimming at V came to 4 bases and at J to 0 bases, leaving 6 bases not matched to a gene. CDR3 size: 15 residues. This chain's CDR3 is CSATYSGRSSYEQYF. The CDR3 DNA is TGCAGTGCTACCTATAGCGGGAGGAGCTCCTACGAGCAGTACTTC.

The chain couples TRBV2 to TRBJ2-1; TRBD1 aligns across 7 bases. V gave up 5 bases and J gave up 0 bases; unmatched junction bases: 1. This CDR3 contains 14 residues. Germline V gene lookup returns CDR1 SNHLY and CDR2 FYNNEI. This CDR3 reads CASSWDSSYNEQFF. The CDR3 bases are TGTGCCAGCAGTTGGGACAGCTCCTACAATGAGCAGTTCTTC.

This clonotype showed up many times. The gene calls are TRBV7-2 and TRBJ2-3; 7 positions agree with TRBD2. The CDR3 spans 16 residues. Per the germline V gene, CDR1 is SGHTA and CDR2 is FQGNSA. V lost 1 base and J lost 7; bases outside the gene matches: 11. CDR3 in amino acids: CASSLGSLAALNTQYF. Written as DNA, the CDR3 is TGTGCCAGCAGCTTAGGAAGTCTAGCGGCCTTGAATACGCAGTATTTT.

The chain has TRBV20-1 and TRBJ1-2, with TRBD1 identical over 9 bases. Per germline, CDR1 DFQATT and CDR2 SNEGSKA (reference sequence). V dropped 5 bases and J dropped 5; count of bases not matched to a gene: 6. This CDR3 has 13 residues. The CDR3 sequence is CSAPGTGLYGYTF. DNA for the CDR3: TGCAGTGCTCCCGGGACAGGGTTATATGGCTACACCTTC.

The gene calls are TRBV28 and TRBJ2-7; D not certain. This CDR3 spans 13 amino acids. The V gene lost 6 bases and the J gene lost 6 bases, with 15 bases spanning the gap. CDR1 is MDHEN, CDR2 SYDVKM, per germline. The CDR3 bases are TGTGCCAGCAGCCCAACATCTCCAAGCGAGCAGTACTTC. This gives the protein CASSPTSPSEQYF.